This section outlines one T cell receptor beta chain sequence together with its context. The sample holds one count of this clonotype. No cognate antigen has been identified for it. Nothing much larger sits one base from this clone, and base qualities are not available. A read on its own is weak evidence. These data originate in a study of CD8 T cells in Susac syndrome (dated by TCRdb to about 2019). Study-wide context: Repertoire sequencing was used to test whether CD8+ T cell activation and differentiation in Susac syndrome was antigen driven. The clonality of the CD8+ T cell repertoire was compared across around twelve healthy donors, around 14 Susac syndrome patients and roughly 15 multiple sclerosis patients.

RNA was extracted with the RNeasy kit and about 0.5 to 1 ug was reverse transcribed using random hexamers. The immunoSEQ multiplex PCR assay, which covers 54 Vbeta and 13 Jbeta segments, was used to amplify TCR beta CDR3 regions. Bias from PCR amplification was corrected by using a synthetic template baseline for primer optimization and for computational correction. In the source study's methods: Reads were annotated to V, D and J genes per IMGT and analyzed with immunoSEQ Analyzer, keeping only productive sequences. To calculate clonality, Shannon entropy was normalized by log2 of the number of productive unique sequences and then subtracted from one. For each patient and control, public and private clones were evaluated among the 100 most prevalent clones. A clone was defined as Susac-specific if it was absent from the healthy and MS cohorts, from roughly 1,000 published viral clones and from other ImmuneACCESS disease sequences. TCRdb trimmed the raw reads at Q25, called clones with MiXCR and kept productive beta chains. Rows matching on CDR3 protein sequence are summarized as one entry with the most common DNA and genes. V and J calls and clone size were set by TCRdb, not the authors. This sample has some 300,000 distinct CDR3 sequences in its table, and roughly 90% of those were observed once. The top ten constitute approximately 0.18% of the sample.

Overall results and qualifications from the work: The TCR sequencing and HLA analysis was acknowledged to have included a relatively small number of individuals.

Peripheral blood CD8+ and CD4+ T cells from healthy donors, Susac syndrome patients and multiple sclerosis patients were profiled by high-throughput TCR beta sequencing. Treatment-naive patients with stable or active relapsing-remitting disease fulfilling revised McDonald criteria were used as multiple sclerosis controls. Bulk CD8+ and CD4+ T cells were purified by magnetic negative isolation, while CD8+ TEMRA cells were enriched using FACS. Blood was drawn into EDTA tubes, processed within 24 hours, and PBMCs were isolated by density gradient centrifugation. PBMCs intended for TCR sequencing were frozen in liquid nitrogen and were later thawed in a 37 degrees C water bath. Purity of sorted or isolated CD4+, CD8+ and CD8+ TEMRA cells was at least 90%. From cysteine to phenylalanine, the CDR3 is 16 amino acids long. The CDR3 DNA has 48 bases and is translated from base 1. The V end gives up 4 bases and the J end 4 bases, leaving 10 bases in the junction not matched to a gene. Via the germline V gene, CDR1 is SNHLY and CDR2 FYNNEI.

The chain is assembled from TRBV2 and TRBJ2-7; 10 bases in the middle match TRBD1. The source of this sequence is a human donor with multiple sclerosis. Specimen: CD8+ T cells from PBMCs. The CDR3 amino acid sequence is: CASSAPNGTGVYEQYF. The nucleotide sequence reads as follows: TGTGCCAGCAGTGCCCCGAATGGGACAGGGGTATACGAGCAGTACTTC.